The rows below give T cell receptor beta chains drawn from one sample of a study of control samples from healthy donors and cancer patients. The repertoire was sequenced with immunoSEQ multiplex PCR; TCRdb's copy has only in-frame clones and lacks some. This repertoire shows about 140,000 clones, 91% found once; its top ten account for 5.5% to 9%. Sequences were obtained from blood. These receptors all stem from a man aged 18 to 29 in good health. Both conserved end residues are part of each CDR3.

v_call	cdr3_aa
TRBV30	CAWTHLRTANTEAFF
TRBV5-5	CASSFRGSGGIKETQYF
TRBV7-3	CASSLSTPPFRGLADSYNEQFF
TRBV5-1	CASSFDWNTEAFF
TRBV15	CATSRYPGQLATNEKLFF
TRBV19	CASIKTGRDYGYTF
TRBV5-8	CATTRDQFWGRTEAFF
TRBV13	CASSLDSPGTQYF
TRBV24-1	CATSDVGGQPQHF
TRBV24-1	CATADREKTEAFF
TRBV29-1	CSAPDRSDNYGYTF
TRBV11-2	CASSLVRERYGYTF
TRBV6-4	CASSDSGGPYNEQFF
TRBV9	CASSVGGRAYEQYF
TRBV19	CASKIEGSAYGYTF
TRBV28	CASSFFPFHRGPIQPQHF
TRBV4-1	CASSQESRVLSGANVLTF
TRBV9	CASSVLGQGTGETQYF
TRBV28	CASSFYLGLKGRGEKLFF
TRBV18	CASSRDRGSYEQYF
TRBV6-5	CASSSSSYEQYF
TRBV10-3	CAISESGQGVANEQFF
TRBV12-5	CASGLGATTDTQYF
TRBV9	CASSVGGSPNEKLFF
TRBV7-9	CASSTTSGGASYNEQFF
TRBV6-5	CASSLGGKNIQYF
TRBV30	CAWRKGDRLGNTIYF
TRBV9	CASGRRDTEAFF
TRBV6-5	CASSLGAVGNTIYF
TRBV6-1	CASSEKGLAELRTPNEQFF
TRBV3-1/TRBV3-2	CASSQARNEQFF
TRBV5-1	CASSLPGNNEQFF
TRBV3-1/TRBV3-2	CASSQEGLAPGELFF
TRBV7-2	CASSRSGGVGYNEQFF
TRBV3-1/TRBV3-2	CASSQDYTGGRGYTF
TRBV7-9	CASSSRIGEGTIYF
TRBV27	CASSPPGRTYEQYF
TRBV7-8	CASSLVSYNEQFF
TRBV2	CASSLEHFTSGGARETQYF
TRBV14	CASSQDRRNTGELFF
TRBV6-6	CASSPSPGYDNQPQHF
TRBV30	CAWSGPHRNSPLHF
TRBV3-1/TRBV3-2	CASSQGNRTPQYF
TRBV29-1	CSVRWGQGSDNSPLHF
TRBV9	CASSGGGYTF
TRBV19	CASTGGPNTGELFF
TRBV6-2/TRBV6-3	CASSSFLQFEKLFF
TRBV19	CASSIGTDTQYF
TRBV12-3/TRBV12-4	CASSTLPNVLTF
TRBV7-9	CASSTWGAVDGYTF